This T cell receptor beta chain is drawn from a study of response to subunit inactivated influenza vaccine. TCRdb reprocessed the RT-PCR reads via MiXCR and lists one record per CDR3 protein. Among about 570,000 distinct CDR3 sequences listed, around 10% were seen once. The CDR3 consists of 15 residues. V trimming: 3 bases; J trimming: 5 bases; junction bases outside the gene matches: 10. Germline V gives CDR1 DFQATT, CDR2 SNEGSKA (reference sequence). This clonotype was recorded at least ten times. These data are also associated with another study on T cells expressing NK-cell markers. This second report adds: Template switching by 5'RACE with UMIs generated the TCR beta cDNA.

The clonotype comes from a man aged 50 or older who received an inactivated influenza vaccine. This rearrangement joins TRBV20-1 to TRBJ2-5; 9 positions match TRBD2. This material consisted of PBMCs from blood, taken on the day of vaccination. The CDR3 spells CSARRLAGSWETQYF. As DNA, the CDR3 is TGCAGTGCTAGGAGGCTAGCGGGGTCATGGGAGACCCAGTACTTC.